This T cell receptor beta chain was obtained from a study of spatial heterogeneity in lung cancer. Study overall: Strongly correlated with TCR transcript counts in tumor regions was a T cell module score, which was a transcriptional module score calculated from matched bulk RNA-seq. Notes on the study in general: Higher tumor mutation counts went along with higher counts of expanded intratumoral alpha and beta TCRs.

V lost 5 bases to trimming and J lost 11 bases, with 21 bases between them. The CDR3 loop spans 14 amino acids. From germline, CDR1 is SGHVS and CDR2 FQNEAQ. Many counts were recorded for this clonotype. Its target is unknown. A distinct unique molecular identifier was carried by each TCR cDNA molecule. MiXCR, applied by TCRdb to the 5' RACE reads, yields one record per CDR3 protein. The data contain fewer than 20,000 distinct CDR3 sequences, under 7.5% of them singletons. Time point denoted: sample taken at primary tumor resection. Untreated early-stage non-small cell lung cancer patients, fewer than 85 in total, were the donors. Unsorted whole RNA samples from tumor, nontumor lung or frozen PBMC were sequenced.

The receptor was derived from a female donor with early-stage non-small cell lung cancer. The J gene is TRBJ1-1, the V gene TRBV7-8; maybe TRBD1 (5 bases). Sequenced here: lung tumor tissue, sampled at surgery. The CDR3 nucleotides read TGTGCCAGCAGCCCACAGACAGACTCCCTTGCGGCTTTCTTT. Protein sequence: CASSPQTDSLAAFF. The whole variable domain, filled in from reference TRBV7-8 and TRBJ1-1, reads GAGVSQSPRYKVAKRGQDVALRCDPISGHVSLFWYQQALGQGPEFLTYFQNEAQLDKSGLPSDRFFAERPEGSVSTLKIQRTQQEDSAVYLCASSPQTDSLAAFFGQGTRLTVV.